These T cell receptor beta chains were read from a single sample in a study of breast tumors, draining lymph nodes, adjacent tissues. TCRdb fed the multiplex PCR reads into MiXCR, producing one record per CDR3 protein. Of approximately 89,000 distinct CDR3 sequences detected, around 28% appear once; the ten largest clones hold over 7.5%. Sequencing was done on a sample of axillary lymph node tissue. Receptor source: a female donor with breast cancer. Some clones in this sample may be carry-over from other donors' samples. Both conserved end residues are trimmed from each CDR3.

v_gene	j_gene	CDR3aa
TRBV3-1	TRBJ1-6	ASSHQTGSPLH
TRBV6-1	TRBJ1-1	ASSYRQLEAF
TRBV5-1	TRBJ2-2	VSSLYITGELF
TRBV20-1	TRBJ1-1	SARTGGTEAF
TRBV7-8	TRBJ1-1	ASSLNNRGLTEAF
TRBV5-1	TRBJ2-1	ASSLGAAAEQF
TRBV6-1	TRBJ1-5	ASNGPGQINSNQPQH
TRBV20-1	TRBJ1-2	SARVRAQGGYT
TRBV12-3/TRBV12-4	TRBJ1-1	ASSPGWTANTEAF
TRBV2	TRBJ1-2	ASSPMVQVYGYT
TRBV5-1	TRBJ2-3	ASSLGLAGGGTDTQY
TRBV29-1	TRBJ2-5	SVKPAGGAGIETQY
TRBV11-2	TRBJ1-2	ASSLEGTRRGYT
TRBV6-1	TRBJ1-2	ASNLGQNYGYT
TRBV5-1	TRBJ2-3	ASRGTGFDTDTQY
TRBV11-2	TRBJ2-5	ASSTIAGAPGTQY
TRBV7-2	TRBJ2-7	ASSSTSNEQY
TRBV5-1	TRBJ1-1	ASRDEAKALEAF
TRBV6-5	TRBJ2-7	ASSHSRGDYEQY
TRBV7-9	TRBJ2-1	ASRSEAGGPNGQL
TRBV7-2	TRBJ2-7	ASSLAGQGVDAYEQY
TRBV9	TRBJ2-7	ASSVTGSLSYEQY
TRBV7-2	TRBJ2-1	ASQQGGGRGNEQL
TRBV7-2	TRBJ2-2	ASSPQSKENTGELF
TRBV5-8	TRBJ1-4	ASSLGETVNNEKLF
TRBV27	TRBJ2-5	AAGVPRPGQETQY
TRBV4-1	TRBJ2-3	ASSQYGQTISTDTQY
TRBV20-1	TRBJ2-7	SASRGDEQY
TRBV4-3	TRBJ1-6	ASTPGRGHSPLH
TRBV11-2	TRBJ1-2	ASSLPRGAEQGNYGYT
TRBV18	TRBJ2-4	ASSDYSKNIQY
TRBV4-1	TRBJ2-7	ASNRTGPSSYEQY
TRBV30	TRBJ2-5	AWSAGLAAETQY
TRBV14	TRBJ2-7	ASQVAGSSYEQY
TRBV29-1	TRBJ2-7	SVEFGWRSSYEQY
TRBV7-8	TRBJ2-5	ASSSTSERLQETQY
TRBV6-4	TRBJ1-1	ASSAVANTEAF
TRBV11-2	TRBJ2-7	TSSYRSSGQGANEQY
TRBV30	TRBJ2-5	ARSPGLAGSQETQY
TRBV24-1	TRBJ2-1	ATSDPYVTGGEQF
TRBV7-2	TRBJ2-1	ASSPPRNEQF
TRBV19	TRBJ1-4	ASRKWTGGNEKLF
TRBV5-5	TRBJ1-2	ASSEQANYGYT
TRBV7-8	TRBJ2-2	ASSLVGPAGFANTGELF
TRBV5-1	TRBJ2-1	ASNEGSGGSWVNEQF
TRBV5-1	TRBJ2-1	ASSLDGSSYNEQF
TRBV27	TRBJ1-2	ASSLTDRGSGYT
TRBV6-4	TRBJ2-3	ASSELAATQY
TRBV9	TRBJ2-1	ASSVGLAGTYEQF
TRBV7-3	TRBJ2-3	ASSLGSGVADTQY
TRBV27	TRBJ2-3	ASSWGDPSTDTQY
TRBV28	TRBJ1-6	ASSIEGARTLH
TRBV4-1	TRBJ2-3	ASSQGRTHTDTQY
TRBV2	TRBJ2-2	ASSVAGGNTGELF
TRBV12-3/TRBV12-4	TRBJ2-1	AIGGRASNEQF